This T cell receptor beta chain came from a study of control samples from healthy donors and cancer patients. Germline V CDR1 and CDR2: SGHRS, YFSETQ. V was clipped by 5 bases and J by 5 bases, with 7 bases between them. CDR3 length equals 11 residues. The protocol was immunoSEQ multiplex PCR, while the TCRdb copy is restricted to in-frame clones and leaves out a portion. The data show some 51,000 clones, with approximately 94% seen just once and around 1% held by the top ten. Sequenced sample: blood. The chain carries TRBV5-1 and TRBJ2-5; D gene uncertain. The TCR comes from a woman younger than 30 in good health. The CDR3 region is CASRNAETQYF. Written as DNA, the CDR3 is TGCGCCAGCAGGAACGCGGAGACCCAGTACTTC.